This T cell receptor (beta chain) was observed in a study of blood T cell repertoires in COVID-19. The CDR3 has 13 amino acids. In germline, CDR1 is MGHRA, CDR2 YSYEKL. V was trimmed by 2 bases and J by 0 bases, leaving 5 bases between them. Produced via immunoSEQ multiplex PCR; TCRdb's table is partial and in-frame only. Among a few hundred thousand clones listed, 70% to 90% were seen once. The sample comprised PBMCs or T cells enriched from blood (not recorded which). V usage is TRBV4-1 and J usage is TRBJ2-7; D gene uncertain. The sequence was collected from a woman aged 35 to 49 with acute COVID-19. CDR3 in amino acids: CASSQPSSYEQYF. CDR3 coding DNA: TGCGCCAGCAGCCAACCCAGCTCCTACGAGCAGTACTTC.